This TCR beta chain was identified in a study of blood T cell repertoires in COVID-19. Study overall: Donors in the United States, Italy and Spain gave samples during acute or convalescent COVID-19. Sources were T cells, B-cell-depleted T cells, or PBMCs; the material itself was cDNA or gDNA.

The CDR3 sequence is 15 residues long. Between the trimmed V and J ends, which lost 3 bases and 3 bases, there was a span of 14 bases. Looked up from germline, CDR1 is LGHDT and CDR2 is YNNKEL (reference sequence). Study processing details: Estimation of nucleated cell counts was performed using reference gene primer amplification. TCRdb keeps only in-frame clones here, not all; method: immunoSEQ multiplex PCR. The D gene and trimming were derived from the DNA, and the V and J assignments and clone size from that table. The table includes more than 120,000 clones, around 88% detected once. The chain carries TRBV3-1 (or the pseudogene TRBV3-2) and TRBJ1-2, with D possibly being TRBD1 (6 bases). The sample consisted of peripheral blood. The receptor comes from a human donor in a cohort sampled during active COVID-19. CDR3 nucleotide sequence: TGTGCCAGCAGCCACCCAGGGGAACGCGACTATGGCTACACCTTC. Its translation: CASSHPGERDYGYTF.